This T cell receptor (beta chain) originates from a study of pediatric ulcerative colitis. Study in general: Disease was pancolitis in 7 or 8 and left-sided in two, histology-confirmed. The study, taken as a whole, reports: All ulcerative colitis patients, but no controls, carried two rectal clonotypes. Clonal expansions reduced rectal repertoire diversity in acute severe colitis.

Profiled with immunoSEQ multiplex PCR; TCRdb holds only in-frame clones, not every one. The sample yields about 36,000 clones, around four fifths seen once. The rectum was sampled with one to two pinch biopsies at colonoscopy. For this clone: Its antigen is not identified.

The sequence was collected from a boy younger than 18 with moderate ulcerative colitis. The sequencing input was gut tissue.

CDR3 residues: CASSRPGNEQFF. The CDR3 DNA is TGCGCCAGCAGCCGCCCCGGGAATGAGCAGTTCTTC. J is TRBJ2-1 and V is TRBV5-1; no firm D call. Trimming left V 4 bases short and J 7 bases short, with 9 bases between. Germline-derived CDR1 and CDR2 are SGHRS and YFSETQ. The CDR3 extends over 12 amino acids.